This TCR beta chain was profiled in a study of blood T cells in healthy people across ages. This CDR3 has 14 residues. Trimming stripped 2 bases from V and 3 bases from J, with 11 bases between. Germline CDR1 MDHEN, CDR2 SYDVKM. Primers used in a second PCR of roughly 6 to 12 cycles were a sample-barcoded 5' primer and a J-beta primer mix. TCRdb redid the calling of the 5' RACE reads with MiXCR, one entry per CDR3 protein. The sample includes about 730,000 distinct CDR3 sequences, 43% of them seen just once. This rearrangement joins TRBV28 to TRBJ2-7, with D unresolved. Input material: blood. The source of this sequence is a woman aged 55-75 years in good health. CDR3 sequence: CASSLIGRSYEQYF. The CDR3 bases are TGTGCCAGCAGTTTAATTGGCAGAAGCTACGAGCAGTACTTC.